The present TCR beta chain was sequenced within a study of blood T cells in healthy people across ages. Study-wide context: There was about one barcoded beta molecule captured by template switching per two T cells. Whole-study results and caveats: Fewer expanded clones and more diversity marked long-lived versus aged donors.

Germline CDR1 MRHNA, CDR2 SNTAGT. This CDR3 region has 17 residues. This clonotype has a handful of counts. Its cognate antigen is unknown. The authors ran a second PCR of roughly 6 to 12 cycles using a sample-barcoded 5' primer and a J-beta primer mix. TCRdb re-analysed the 5' RACE reads in MiXCR, keeping a single row per CDR3 protein. The table lists approximately 1,000,000 distinct CDR3 sequences, roughly two fifths of them singletons. The receptor was derived from a man aged 18 to 29 in good health. The sequenced material came from blood. The chain links TRBV6-4 to TRBJ2-7; D is perhaps TRBD2 (5 bases). The J call may be mistaken, given a closer DNA end match to TRBJ2-4. In DNA, the CDR3 is TGTGCCAGCAGTGCCCTCCTTTTCGAGGGAGACAAAAACATTCAGTACTTC. It specifies CASSALLFEGDKNIQYF.